These 8 T cell receptor beta chains were all obtained from the same sample, sequenced in a study of blood T cell repertoires in COVID-19. The method was immunoSEQ multiplex PCR; TCRdb's version includes in-frame clones alone and lacks a portion of them. This table holds about 250,000 clones, about nine tenths found once. The material sequenced was PBMCs or T cells enriched from blood (not recorded which). The origin of the receptors is a man younger than 30 who had recovered from COVID-19.

V and J are TRBV3-1 (or the pseudogene TRBV3-2) and TRBJ1-1, with D tentatively TRBD1 (6 bases). CDR1 and CDR2 from the germline V gene are LGHDT and YNNKEL (reference sequence). With 6 bases removed from V and 5 bases from J, the gap between germline ends came to 16 bases. The CDR3 totals 14 residues. Here the CDR3 DNA reads TGTGCCAGCAGTCAGGACAGCCGAACGACTGAAGCTTTCTTT. Its protein product is CASSQDSRTTEAFF.

The J gene is TRBJ1-6, the V gene TRBV30; a possible D gene is TRBD1 (5 bases). The V gene's germline CDR1 is GTSNPN and CDR2 SVGIG (reference sequence). With 3 bases removed from V and 4 bases from J, the gap between germline ends came to 7 bases. This CDR3 is 13 amino acids long. The chain's CDR3 is CAWREGYNSPLHF. The CDR3 DNA follows: TGTGCCTGGAGGGAGGGGTATAATTCACCCCTCCACTTT.

The chain uses TRBV6-5 and TRBJ1-2; a weak D match, TRBD1 (5 bases). The CDR3 sequence is 15 residues long. The germline V and J ends were trimmed by 4 bases and 5 bases, with 17 bases remaining between them. Germline V gives CDR1 MNHEY, CDR2 SVGAGI. Here the CDR3 DNA reads TGTGCCAGCAGTTCACCTGGGAAGGGGAAATATGGCTACACCTTC. Translating gives CASSSPGKGKYGYTF.

The chain employs TRBV5-5 and TRBJ1-2, with TRBD1 as a possible D gene (6 bases). Per the germline V gene, CDR1 is SGHKS and CDR2 is YYEKEE (reference sequence). The CDR3 totals 16 residues. V gave up 2 bases and J gave up 0 bases, with 14 bases separating them. The CDR3 DNA sequence: TGTGCCAGCAGCTTAGGACAGATTAAAGCTAACTATGGCTACACCTTC. This codes for CASSLGQIKANYGYTF.

The gene calls are TRBV11-2 and TRBJ1-2; tentative D call: TRBD1 (5 bases). V was clipped by 7 bases and J by 4 bases, with 16 bases between them. The germline CDR1 and CDR2 sequences are SGHAT and FQNNGV. This CDR3 is 14 amino acids long. In nucleotides, the CDR3 is TGTGCCAGCAAGCTCGGAGGGGTGTTCTATGGCTACACCTTC. It yields the protein CASKLGGVFYGYTF.

The gene calls are TRBV4-1 and TRBJ1-2, with a weak D call TRBD1 (6 bases). The CDR3 has 15 residues. Trimming removed 6 bases from V and 0 bases from J, with 14 bases in between. The germline gives CDR1 MGHRA, CDR2 YSYEKL. The CDR3 sequence: CASRTDRTSNYGYTF. CDR3 in DNA: TGCGCCAGCAGGACCGACAGGACGTCTAACTATGGCTACACCTTC.

The V and J genes are TRBV28 and TRBJ2-1; 8 bases match TRBD2. The CDR3 extends over 16 amino acids. Germline lookup yields CDR1 MDHEN and CDR2 SYDVKM. V dropped 7 bases and J dropped 2; count of bases not matched to a gene: 10. The CDR3 here is CASTRGGHRAYNEQFF. The CDR3, as DNA: TGTGCCAGCACACGGGGGGGGCATCGGGCCTACAATGAGCAGTTCTTC.

The V and J genes are TRBV30 and TRBJ1-1; tentatively, D is TRBD1 (6 bases). V lost 6 bases and J lost 2, with 13 bases in between. Germline CDR1 and CDR2: GTSNPN and SVGIG (reference sequence). The CDR3 consists of 13 residues. DNA for the CDR3: TGTGCCTGCGTCAGGACAGCCAACACTGAAGCTTTCTTT. Translated: CACVRTANTEAFF.